The source of this TCR beta chain is a study of identifying expanded T cells in peripheral blood (dated by TCRdb to about 2019). Regarding the research as a whole: Separate aliquots of the same genomic DNA pool were sequenced to produce technical replicates, and four replicates were compared in pairs. Here is what the overall study found, with its caveats: It was expected by the authors that biological variance in healthy repertoires might increase further over much longer intervals, such as months to years. Across all healthy donors, variance in clone template counts between approximately two-week samples was found to increase significantly with total template count. Between technical replicates the binomial model flagged around 1.3 differentially abundant clones, whereas over about 2 weeks the binomial model flagged about 16.4 and over approximately four weeks 19 to 20. The beta-binomial model significantly reduced the number of clones called differentially abundant and the false-positive rate across all healthy-donor time intervals.

During the collection period, no infections or other immune events were recorded for the healthy donors. Healthy-donor blood repertoires served as a training cohort to calibrate time-dependent variance in a beta-binomial model of T-cell clone differential abundance. The training cohort was composed of roughly 10 healthy donors, 3 female and 7 male. An age range of about 29 to 65 years, with an average of 43 years, was recorded for the donors. Whole blood, obtained from a commercial supplier, was collected from each healthy donor at three time points spaced around 2 weeks apart. For immunosequencing, genomic DNA was extracted from unsorted whole blood. Comments on this clone: Its antigen is not yet known. One base away there is no much larger clone; base qualities are not given.

TCRbeta CDR3 regions were profiled with the immunoSEQ Assay using bias-controlled multiplex PCR amplification of genomic DNA. In the original analysis: To quantify the absolute abundance of each unique TCRbeta CDR3 region, the sequences were collapsed and filtered. Differential abundance was tested with a binomial (Fisher-equivalent) model and with a beta-binomial model adding time-dependent variance fitted from healthy donors. Any clone with fewer than 5 combined templates was excluded, and a clone was called differentially abundant if its Benjamini-Hochberg FDR was below 0.01. Beta-binomial variance was modeled as a function of total template count across the two samples using the form v = (b*log(k)+a)^2. The clones in this table, taken by TCRdb from immuneACCESS, are in-frame only. Not every clone is retained; where verified, under half of the shortfall comes from an unresolved V gene, and the cause of the rest is unknown. V and J calls and clone size are as listed in that table; D and trimming were resolved from the DNA. The sample data list over 90,000 clones, and about 87% of these were observed just once. The top ten clonotypes cover 13% to 15% of the sample.

CDR3 length: 17 amino acids, cysteine to phenylalanine. The CDR3 DNA has 51 bases and is translated from base 1. The CDR1 and CDR2 encoded by the germline V gene are SGHRS and YFSETQ. The germline V and J ends show losses of 0 bases and 4 bases respectively, and no gene match explains 6 bases of the junction. The receptor was isolated from a person between 18 and 75 years old in good health. The chain links TRBV5-1 with TRBJ2-5, and 13 junctional nucleotides match TRBD2. The sample consisted of blood. This receptor carries the CDR3 CASSLVLAGGPGETQYF. The DNA reads TGCGCCAGCAGCTTGGTACTAGCGGGAGGGCCAGGAGAGACCCAGTACTTC.